The clone carrying this TCR beta chain was counted once. Its antigen is not identified. Profiled with immunoSEQ multiplex PCR; TCRdb holds only in-frame clones, not every one. The data show approximately 100,000 clones, about nine tenths seen once. The source of the sample is a study of siplizumab effects on memory and regulatory T cells. General study findings and limits: Siplizumab conditions gave an average of almost 70% Treg-derived mappable alloreactive CD4+ clones, versus about 30% for controls. The authors could not assign a naive or memory phenotype to roughly 75-97% of proliferating CD4+ or CD8+ clones.

The CDR3 is made up of 14 amino acids. V dropped 0 bases and J dropped 5 bases, with 13 bases sitting between them. The V gene's germline CDR1 is SQVTM and CDR2 ANQGSEA. The specimen was non-Treg CD4+ T cells sorted from blood. This clonotype originated in a human donor in good health. The gene calls are TRBV29-1 and TRBJ2-5; D perhaps matches TRBD2 (6 bases). The CDR3 DNA reads TGCAGCGTTGAAGATCGGAGGGGCCCGGAGACCCAGTACTTC. Translation gives CSVEDRRGPETQYF.